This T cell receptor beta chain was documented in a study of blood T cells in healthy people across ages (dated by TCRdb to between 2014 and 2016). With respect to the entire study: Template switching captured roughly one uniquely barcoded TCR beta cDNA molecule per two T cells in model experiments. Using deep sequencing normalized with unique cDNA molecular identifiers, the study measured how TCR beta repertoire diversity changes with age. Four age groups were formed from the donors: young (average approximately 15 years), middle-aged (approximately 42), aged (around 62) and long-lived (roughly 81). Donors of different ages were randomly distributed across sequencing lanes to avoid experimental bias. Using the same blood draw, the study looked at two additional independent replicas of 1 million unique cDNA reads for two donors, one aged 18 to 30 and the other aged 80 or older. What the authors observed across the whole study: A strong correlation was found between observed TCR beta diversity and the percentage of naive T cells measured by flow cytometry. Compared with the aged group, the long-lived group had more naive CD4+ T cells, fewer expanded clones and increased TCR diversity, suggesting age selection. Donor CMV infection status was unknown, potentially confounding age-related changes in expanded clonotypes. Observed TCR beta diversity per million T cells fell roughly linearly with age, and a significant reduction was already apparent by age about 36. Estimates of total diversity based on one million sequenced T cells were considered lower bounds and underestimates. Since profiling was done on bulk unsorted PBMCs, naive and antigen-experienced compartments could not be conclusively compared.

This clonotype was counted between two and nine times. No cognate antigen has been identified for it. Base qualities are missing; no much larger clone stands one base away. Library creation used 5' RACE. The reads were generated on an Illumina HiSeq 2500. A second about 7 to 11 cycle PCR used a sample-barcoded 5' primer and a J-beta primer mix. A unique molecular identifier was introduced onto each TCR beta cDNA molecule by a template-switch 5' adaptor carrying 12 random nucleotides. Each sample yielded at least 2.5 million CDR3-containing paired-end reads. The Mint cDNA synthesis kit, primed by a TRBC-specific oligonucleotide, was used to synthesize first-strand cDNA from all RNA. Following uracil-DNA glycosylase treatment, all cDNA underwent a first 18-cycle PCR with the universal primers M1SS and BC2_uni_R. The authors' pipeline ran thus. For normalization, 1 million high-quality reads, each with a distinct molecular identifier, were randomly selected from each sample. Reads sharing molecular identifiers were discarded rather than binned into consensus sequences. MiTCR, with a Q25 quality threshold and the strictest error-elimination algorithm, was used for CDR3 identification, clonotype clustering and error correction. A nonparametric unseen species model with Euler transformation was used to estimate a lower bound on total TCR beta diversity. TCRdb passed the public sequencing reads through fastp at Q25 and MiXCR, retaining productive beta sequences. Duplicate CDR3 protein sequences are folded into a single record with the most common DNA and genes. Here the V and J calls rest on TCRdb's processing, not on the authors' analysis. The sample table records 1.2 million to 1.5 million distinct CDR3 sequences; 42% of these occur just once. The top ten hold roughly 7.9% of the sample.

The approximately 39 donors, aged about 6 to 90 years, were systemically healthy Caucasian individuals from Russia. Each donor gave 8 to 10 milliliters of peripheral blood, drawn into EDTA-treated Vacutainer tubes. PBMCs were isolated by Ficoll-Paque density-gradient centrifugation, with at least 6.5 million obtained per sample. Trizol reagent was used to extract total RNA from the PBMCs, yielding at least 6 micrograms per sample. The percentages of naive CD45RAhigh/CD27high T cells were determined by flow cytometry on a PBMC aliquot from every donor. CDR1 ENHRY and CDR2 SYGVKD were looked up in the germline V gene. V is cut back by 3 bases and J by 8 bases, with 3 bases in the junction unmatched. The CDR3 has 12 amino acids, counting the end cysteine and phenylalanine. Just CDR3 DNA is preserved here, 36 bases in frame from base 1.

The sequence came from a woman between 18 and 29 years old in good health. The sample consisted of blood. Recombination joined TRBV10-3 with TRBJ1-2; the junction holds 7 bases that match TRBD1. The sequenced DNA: TGTGCCATCAGTGATGGACAGGCAGGCTACACCTTC. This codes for CAISDGQAGYTF.